Each of the 27 T cell receptor beta chains below was sequenced from the same sample in a study of blood T cell repertoires in COVID-19. Produced via immunoSEQ multiplex PCR; TCRdb's table is partial and in-frame only. This sample has about 35,000 clones; approximately 85% occur once, and the top ten carry 40% to 55%. Sequencing was carried out using peripheral blood. The receptors derive from a man in his 60s with active or convalescent COVID-19.

The chain employs TRBV5-1 and TRBJ2-2; a possible D gene is TRBD1 (6 bases). Between the trimmed V and J ends, which lost 0 bases and 5 bases, there was a span of 8 bases. There are 14 residues in the CDR3. CDR1 and CDR2 (germline): SGHRS, YFSETQ. The CDR3 loop is CASSLVQGTGELFF. The DNA of the CDR3 is TGCGCCAGCAGCTTGGTCCAGGGGACCGGGGAGCTGTTTTTT.

The rearrangement uses TRBV13 and TRBJ1-1; TRBD1 matches at 8 bases. This CDR3 has 15 residues. V was pared by 5 bases and J by 4 bases, with 9 bases of the junction left unmatched. Germline V gene lookup returns CDR1 PRHDT and CDR2 FYEKMQ (reference sequence). Here the CDR3 reads CASSPRTGLITEAFF. CDR3 DNA sequence: TGTGCCAGCAGCCCCCGGACAGGGTTAATCACTGAAGCTTTCTTT.

This sequence joins TRBV23-1 and TRBJ1-6; TRBD1 agrees at 8 bases. TRBV23-1 qualifies as an ORF whose function is uncertain. The J segment lost 5 bases and the V segment lost 6 bases, leaving 3 bases of the junction unmatched. CDR3 length: 14 amino acids. CDR3 coding DNA: TGCGCCAGCAGCCGGGACAGGAATAATTCACCCCTCCACTTT. Amino acid sequence: CASSRDRNNSPLHF.

This clone was seen just once. This chain links TRBV7-8 with TRBJ1-2, with D maybe TRBD1 (5 bases). Trimming left V 1 base short and J 3 bases short, with 15 bases between. The CDR3 totals 16 residues. CDR1 SGHVS and CDR2 FQNEAQ come from the germline V gene. CDR3 residues: CASSLEGRAIYYGYTF. DNA of the CDR3: TGTGCCAGCAGCTTAGAGGGCAGGGCCATCTACTATGGCTACACCTTC.

This sequence joins TRBV2 and TRBJ1-2; a possible D gene is TRBD1 (6 bases). Germline loops: CDR1 SNHLY, CDR2 FYNNEI. This CDR3 has 15 amino acids. Deletions cut 4 bases from V and 1 base from J, with 13 bases between. For the CDR3, the DNA is TGTGCCAGCAGTGTAGCGACAGGATTTAACTATGGCTACACCTTC. Translation: CASSVATGFNYGYTF.

This clone was picked up one time. The rearrangement links TRBV19 to TRBJ1-4; maybe TRBD1 (6 bases). Trimming took off 4 bases at V and 5 bases at J, with 11 bases between the two ends. The CDR3 extends over 14 amino acids. The germline V gene has CDR1 LNHDA and CDR2 SQIVND (reference sequence). The CDR3 reads CASSTQGLNEKLFF. As DNA, the CDR3 is TGTGCCAGTAGTACCCAGGGGTTGAATGAAAAACTGTTTTTT. The whole variable domain, filled in from reference TRBV19 and TRBJ1-4, reads DGGITQSPKYLFRKEGQNVTLSCEQNLNHDAMYWYRQDPGQGLRLIYYSQIVNDFQKGDIAEGYSVSREKKESFPLTVTSAQKNPTAFYLCASSTQGLNEKLFFGSGTQLSVL.

V gene TRBV11-3 combines with J gene TRBJ2-1; 7 bases are shared with TRBD2. The length of the CDR3 is 18 residues. The V gene end was trimmed by 0 bases and the J gene end by 4 bases; junction bases not matched to a gene: 12. Germline V gene data show CDR1 as SGHNT and CDR2 as YENEEA. CDR3 residues: CASSLDPLAARPYNEQFF. In DNA, the CDR3 is TGTGCCAGCAGCTTAGATCCCCTAGCGGCTAGACCTTACAATGAGCAGTTCTTC.

This clone was counted once. The chain links TRBV2 to TRBJ1-6; D unresolved. V lost 5 bases, J lost 4 bases, and 18 bases lay in between. Germline loops: CDR1 SNHLY, CDR2 FYNNEI. This CDR3 spans 17 amino acids. The CDR3 DNA sequence: TGTGCCAGCAGTCCCATGATTCTCGCGCTGTATAATTCACCCCTCCACTTT. This encodes CASSPMILALYNSPLHF.

This clone came up a few times. The chain joins TRBV5-1 to TRBJ1-5; no clear D gene. The CDR3 runs 14 residues. Germline CDR1 reads SGHRS; CDR2 reads YFSETQ. V was trimmed by 0 bases and J by 7 bases, leaving 11 bases between them. CDR3 loop: CASSLGSGGQPQHF. CDR3 nucleotide sequence: TGCGCCAGCAGCTTGGGGAGCGGAGGGCAGCCCCAGCATTTT.

The chain is built from TRBV6-2 or TRBV6-3 and TRBJ1-1, with no clear D. The CDR3 spans 15 residues. The V gene's germline CDR1 is MNHEY and CDR2 SVGEGT. V was clipped by 6 bases and J by 5 bases, with 19 bases between them. In DNA form, the CDR3 reads TGTGCCAGCAGCGAGGGAGGAGGGAGGTCGACTGAAGCTTTCTTT. Translated, it gives CASSEGGGRSTEAFF.

The chain uses TRBV2 and TRBJ2-3; tentatively, D is TRBD1 (5 bases). CDR3 length: 13 residues. The germline V and J ends were trimmed by 8 bases and 6 bases, with 15 bases remaining between them. Germline V lookup: CDR1 SNHLY, CDR2 FYNNEI. The CDR3 loop is CASGVQGGDTQYF. The DNA of the CDR3 is TGTGCCAGCGGAGTTCAGGGTGGGGATACGCAGTATTTT.

The chain joins TRBV3-1 (or the pseudogene TRBV3-2) to TRBJ1-1; TRBD1 is a possible D gene (6 bases). V was trimmed by 1 base and J by 5 bases, leaving 17 bases between them. The CDR3 extends over 16 amino acids. Germline V lookup: CDR1 LGHDT, CDR2 YNNKEL (reference sequence). The CDR3 protein is CASSQVRIGGVTEAFF. The CDR3 DNA reads TGTGCCAGCAGCCAAGTCAGAATTGGGGGCGTTACTGAAGCTTTCTTT.

The CDR3 DNA is TGTGCCTCCCAGGGACAGGGAGCAACTAATGAAAAACTGTTTTTT. This gives the protein CASQGQGATNEKLFF. The chain combines TRBV19 with TRBJ1-4, with 9 nucleotides matching TRBD1. The V gene end was trimmed by 11 bases and the J gene end by 0 bases; junction bases not matched to a gene: 7. Germline values: CDR1 LNHDA, CDR2 SQIVND (reference sequence). The CDR3 loop spans 15 amino acids.

The chain uses TRBV18 and TRBJ2-2, with 9 bases that match TRBD1. Losses at the gene ends were 3 bases for V and 5 bases for J; bases not matched to a gene: 7. Germline V lookup: CDR1 KGHSH, CDR2 LQKENI. The CDR3 runs to 16 residues. The DNA for the CDR3 is TGTGCCAGCTCACCCCTAACAGGGGGCTCTACCGGGGAGCTGTTTTTT. Translation gives CASSPLTGGSTGELFF.

The count of this clone is one. This chain connects TRBV18 to TRBJ1-1; D remains ambiguous. Between the trimmed V and J ends, which lost 6 bases and 1 base, there was a span of 9 bases. Germline loops: CDR1 KGHSH, CDR2 LQKENI. The length of the CDR3 is 13 residues. The CDR3 bases are TGTGCCAGCTCCCAGGACTGGAACACTGAAGCTTTCTTT. Its translation is CASSQDWNTEAFF.

This clone was picked up many times. This chain joins TRBV2 and TRBJ2-3; 10 nucleotides match TRBD1. The CDR3 runs 15 residues. Germline V gene data show CDR1 as SNHLY and CDR2 as FYNNEI. V lost 3 bases, J lost 4 bases, and 4 bases stayed unmatched. In DNA, the CDR3 is TGTGCCAGCAGTGAGTGGGGACAGGGGTCAGATACGCAGTATTTT. As protein: CASSEWGQGSDTQYF.

This chain joins TRBV6-5 and TRBJ2-1, with D possibly matching TRBD1 (7 bases). Germline V gene data show CDR1 as MNHEY and CDR2 as SVGAGI. V was clipped by 6 bases and J by 8 bases, with 11 bases between them. This CDR3 is built from 12 residues. The chain's CDR3 is CASSPRGDEQFF. CDR3 coding DNA: TGTGCCAGCAGCCCCAGGGGGGATGAGCAGTTCTTC.

The rearrangement links TRBV29-1 to TRBJ1-3; 10 bases line up with TRBD1. The germline gives CDR1 SQVTM, CDR2 ANQGSEA. The CDR3 loop spans 15 amino acids. The J segment lost 0 bases and the V segment lost 7 bases, leaving 6 bases of the junction unmatched. The CDR3 here is CSAGDRGGSGNTIYF. Written as DNA, the CDR3 is TGCAGCGCTGGGGACAGGGGCGGCTCTGGAAACACCATATATTTT.

The chain carries TRBV15 and TRBJ2-3; TRBD1 might be the D (5 bases). Germline V gene sequence: CDR1 LNHNV, CDR2 YYDKDF (reference sequence). The CDR3 length is 16 residues. The V gene lost 4 bases and the J gene lost 4 bases, with 18 bases spanning the gap. CDR3 in DNA: TGTGCCACCAGCACCGGAGCATTTAGGGGCGCAGATACGCAGTATTTT. Encoded protein: CATSTGAFRGADTQYF.

This chain connects TRBV6-5 to TRBJ2-2; 7 bases map to TRBD1. The CDR3 is 11 residues long. CDR1 MNHEY and CDR2 SVGAGI come from the germline V gene. V dropped 11 bases and J dropped 6; count of bases not matched to a gene: 3. The CDR3 nucleotides read TGTGCCGTCGACAGGGCCGGGGAGCTGTTTTTT. This gives the protein CAVDRAGELFF.

This rearrangement joins TRBV30 to TRBJ1-3; D not certain. V shed 0 bases and J shed 4 bases, with 16 bases lying between them. Germline V gene data show CDR1 as GTSNPN and CDR2 as SVGIG (reference sequence). The CDR3 has 16 amino acids. CDR3 DNA: TGTGCCTGGAGTGTACGTAGAGGCGCTAAGGGAAACACCATATATTTT. It codes for CAWSVRRGAKGNTIYF.

This clone was picked up a small number of times. J is TRBJ2-5 and V is TRBV6-5, with no clear D. This CDR3 has 15 residues. V gave up 0 bases and J gave up 2 bases, with 10 bases separating them. From germline, CDR1 is MNHEY and CDR2 SVGAGI. The CDR3, as DNA: TGTGCCAGCAGTTACTCGATCACACAACAAGAGACCCAGTACTTC. Protein sequence: CASSYSITQQETQYF.

In regard to this clone: Other DNA sequences in the same sample also yield this CDR3. This chain joins TRBV12-1 and TRBJ2-7; TRBD2, as called in the table, went unchecked against the DNA. TRBV12-1 is a pseudogene segment. This CDR3 is built from 14 residues. The CDR3 DNA follows: TGTGCCAGCAGCTTTAAGAGGGTTACCTACGAGCAGTACGTC. This codes for CASSFKRVTYEQYV.

The rearrangement uses TRBV2 and TRBJ2-1; D is possibly TRBD1 (5 bases). V was pared by 6 bases and J by 0 bases, with 15 bases between. The CDR3 loop spans 16 amino acids. The germline gives CDR1 SNHLY, CDR2 FYNNEI. DNA for the CDR3: TGTGCCAGCAGCTTTGACAGAGCTCGCTCCTACAATGAGCAGTTCTTC. Its protein product is CASSFDRARSYNEQFF.

The V call is TRBV5-1, the J call TRBJ2-7; 7 bases align to TRBD1. After removal of 0 bases from V and 6 bases from J, the junction contained 9 bases not matched to a gene. CDR3 length equals 15 residues. CDR1 is SGHRS and CDR2 is YFSETQ in the germline V gene. DNA for the CDR3: TGCGCCAGCAGCTTGGAGGGGGCGGGTCGTGGCGAGCAGTACGTC. Translated, it gives CASSLEGAGRGEQYV.

This chain links TRBV7-2 with TRBJ2-5; D unresolved. This CDR3 has 17 residues. In germline, CDR1 is SGHTA, CDR2 FQGNSA. The V end lost 5 bases, the J end lost 3 bases, and 22 bases lay between the germline ends. CDR3 protein: CASSLTLIQAAKETQYF. CDR3 DNA: TGTGCCAGCAGCCTTACTCTTATTCAGGCAGCCAAAGAGACCCAGTACTTC.

This clone has just one count. The rearrangement joins TRBV30 to TRBJ2-3; 10 nucleotides agree with TRBD2. Germline V lookup: CDR1 GTSNPN, CDR2 SVGIG (reference sequence). The CDR3 totals 15 residues. The junction had 7 bases not matched to a gene; V was cut back by 3 bases and J by 4 bases. CDR3: CAWSRSGRIADTQYF. The CDR3 region has the DNA TGTGCCTGGAGCCGTAGCGGGAGGATCGCAGATACGCAGTATTTT. The complete variable domain, with remaining parts taken from reference TRBV30 and TRBJ2-3, reads SQTIHQWPATLVQPVGSPLSLECTVEGTSNPNLYWYRQAAGRGLQLLFYSVGIGQISSEVPQNLSASRPQDRQFILSSKKLLLSDSGFYLCAWSRSGRIADTQYFGPGTRLTVL.